One and the same sample provided the 25 T cell receptor beta chains below, sequenced in a study of cytomegalovirus exposure and HLA in healthy donors. The PCR employed 60 Vbeta primers together with 13 Jbeta primers. Profiling relied on immunoSEQ multiplex PCR, and the TCRdb table lists in-frame clones only, not all of them. The sample records around 110,000 clones, about four fifths being singletons. The sequencing sample was made of PBMCs. All receptors derive from a woman aged 18 to 35 in good health and CMV-seronegative.

V and J are TRBV5-1 and TRBJ2-7; 7 bases are a match to TRBD1. Germline loops: CDR1 SGHRS, CDR2 YFSETQ. V trimming: 0 bases; J trimming: 0 bases; junction bases outside the gene matches: 3. The length of the CDR3 is 15 residues. The CDR3: CASSLARDSSYEQYF. CDR3 DNA: TGCGCCAGCAGCTTGGCGAGGGACAGCTCCTACGAGCAGTACTTC.

V gene TRBV30 combines with J gene TRBJ1-6; TRBD1 matches 7 bases. Germline CDR1 is GTSNPN and CDR2 is SVGIG (reference sequence). The CDR3 runs to 14 residues. With 6 bases clipped from V and 5 bases from J, the junction kept 7 bases outside the gene matches. The CDR3 DNA reads as TGTGCCTGTATAGGGGGCTTCGATAATTCACCCCTCCACTTT. Protein: CACIGGFDNSPLHF.

The sample holds one count of this clone. The chain uses TRBV5-4 and TRBJ2-6, with 11 bases identical to TRBD1. The CDR3 totals 16 residues. Trimming cost V 6 bases and J 2 bases; bases outside gene matches: 4. In germline, CDR1 is SGHNT, CDR2 YYREEE (reference sequence). The CDR3 DNA follows: TGTGCCAGCACCATGGACAGGGGGCCTGGGGCCAACGTCCTGACTTTC. It is translated as CASTMDRGPGANVLTF.

This sequence joins TRBV19 and TRBJ1-1, with D unclear. This CDR3 has 12 amino acids. Germline CDR1 LNHDA, CDR2 SQIVND (reference sequence). V lost 6 bases and J 8 bases, leaving 13 bases between the germline ends. The CDR3 sequence is CASSRGRQEAFF. As DNA, the CDR3 is TGTGCCAGTAGCCGTGGGAGACAAGAAGCTTTCTTT.

The genes are TRBV5-6 and TRBJ1-6; D gene unclear. V dropped 2 bases and J dropped 10 bases, with 16 bases sitting between them. The CDR3 spans 15 residues. CDR1 SGHDT and CDR2 YYEEEE come from the germline V gene. Written as DNA, the CDR3 is TGTGCCAGCAGCTTACAACAGCTCCTTCGATCACCCCTCCACTTT. Protein product: CASSLQQLLRSPLHF.

This clone was detected only a few times. V is TRBV5-6 and J is TRBJ1-1; TRBD1 matches at 7 bases. V lost 1 base to trimming and J lost 11 bases; unmatched junction nucleotides: 8. Per germline, CDR1 SGHDT and CDR2 YYEEEE. This CDR3 comprises 13 residues. The CDR3 loop reads CASSLPGGLEAFF. The CDR3 nucleotides are TGTGCCAGCAGCTTGCCAGGGGGTTTAGAGGCTTTCTTT.

The rearrangement uses TRBV2 and TRBJ1-1; D might be TRBD1 (5 bases). Germline V gene lookup returns CDR1 SNHLY and CDR2 FYNNEI. V lost 7 bases to trimming and J lost 3 bases, with 15 bases between them. CDR3 length equals 14 residues. The CDR3 coding sequence is TGTGCCAGCAACCCATGGGGAGGGGACACTGAAGCTTTCTTT. Encoded protein: CASNPWGGDTEAFF.

The gene calls are TRBV5-6 and TRBJ2-2; D remains ambiguous. Between the trimmed V and J ends, which lost 1 base and 5 bases, there was a span of 3 bases. Per the germline V gene, CDR1 is SGHDT and CDR2 is YYEEEE. The CDR3 sequence is 12 residues long. CDR3 coding DNA: TGTGCCAGCAGCTTGCTTACCGGGGAGCTGTTTTTT. This codes for CASSLLTGELFF.

V usage is TRBV18 and J usage is TRBJ2-7, with 9 bases aligning to TRBD1. The V gene end was trimmed by 3 bases and the J gene end by 3 bases; junction bases not matched to a gene: 6. The CDR3 runs to 15 residues. The germline V gene has CDR1 KGHSH and CDR2 LQKENI. CDR3 bases: TGTGCCAGCTCACCGGGACAGGGACTTCTCTACGAGCAGTACTTC. Its protein product is CASSPGQGLLYEQYF.

CDR3 coding DNA: TGCAGCGTTACGACAGGGGCCCGCTCCTACAATGAGCAGTTCTTC. Translating gives CSVTTGARSYNEQFF. The chain couples TRBV29-1 to TRBJ2-1; 8 bases are shared with TRBD1. This CDR3 region has 15 residues. J lost 0 bases, V lost 5 bases, and 6 bases had no gene match. CDR1 and CDR2 from the germline V gene are SQVTM and ANQGSEA.

CDR3 bases: TGTGCCAGCAGCTCGGGATTAGAGCAGTTCTTC. It specifies CASSSGLEQFF. This chain uses TRBV7-6 with TRBJ2-1, with a possible D match to TRBD2 (5 bases). CDR1 and CDR2 from the germline V gene are SGHVS and FNYEAQ. Trimming cost V 4 bases and J 10 bases, with 8 bases left between them. This CDR3 spans 11 amino acids.

The rearrangement joins TRBV28 to TRBJ1-4, with no clear D. Germline V gene sequence: CDR1 MDHEN, CDR2 SYDVKM. V was shortened by 7 bases and J by 2 bases, with 11 bases between the two germline ends. The CDR3 extends over 14 amino acids. The CDR3 reads CASIPGITNEKLFF. The CDR3 DNA sequence: TGTGCCAGCATCCCGGGAATTACTAATGAAAAACTGTTTTTT.

There are a few counts of this clone. The chain combines TRBV5-4 with TRBJ2-1; a possible D gene is TRBD1 (6 bases). The length of the CDR3 is 15 residues. Germline V gives CDR1 SGHNT, CDR2 YYREEE (reference sequence). Trimming removed 4 bases from V and 4 bases from J, with 15 bases in between. CDR3 amino acids: CASSPGVVGYNEQFF. CDR3 nucleotide sequence: TGTGCCAGCAGCCCAGGGGTCGTGGGATACAATGAGCAGTTCTTC.

The V gene is TRBV6-1, the J gene TRBJ1-4; the match to TRBD1 covers 7 bases. This CDR3 contains 15 residues. Germline V lookup: CDR1 MNHNS, CDR2 SASEGT. Trimming at V came to 3 bases and at J to 8 bases, leaving 9 bases not matched to a gene. The CDR3 sequence is CASSDRGQENEKLFF. In DNA form, the CDR3 reads TGTGCCAGCAGTGACCGAGGACAGGAAAACGAAAAACTGTTTTTT.

The V gene is TRBV19, the J gene TRBJ2-2, with D unresolved. Germline V gene sequence: CDR1 LNHDA, CDR2 SQIVND (reference sequence). Trimming pared 1 base from V and 4 bases from J, leaving 7 bases between. The CDR3 runs to 14 residues. The CDR3: CASSIGSVTGELFF. The CDR3 DNA reads as TGTGCCAGTAGTATAGGGAGCGTCACCGGGGAGCTGTTTTTT. The complete variable domain, with remaining parts taken from reference TRBV19 and TRBJ2-2, reads DGGITQSPKYLFRKEGQNVTLSCEQNLNHDAMYWYRQDPGQGLRLIYYSQIVNDFQKGDIAEGYSVSREKKESFPLTVTSAQKNPTAFYLCASSIGSVTGELFFGEGSRLTVL.

The chain recombines TRBV6-1 with TRBJ1-6; possible D gene TRBD1, 5 bases. V was cut by 6 bases and J by 8 bases, with 8 bases left in between. This CDR3 is built from 12 residues. The V gene's germline CDR1 is MNHNS and CDR2 SASEGT. CDR3 nucleotide sequence: TGTGCCAGCAGGAAGGGGTATTCACCCCTCCACTTT. This translates into CASRKGYSPLHF.

This clone was counted only a few times. The chain links TRBV2 to TRBJ2-1; 7 nucleotides line up with TRBD1. J lost 8 bases, V lost 6 bases, and 10 bases had no gene match. CDR1 SNHLY and CDR2 FYNNEI come from the germline V gene. CDR3 length: 14 amino acids. The CDR3 coding sequence is TGTGCCAGCAGATTAGGGACAGTAGGCGATGAGCAGTTCTTC. Translation: CASRLGTVGDEQFF.

CDR3 sequence reads: CAKGRHVGINQPQHF. DNA for the CDR3: TGTGCCAAGGGGAGGCATGTTGGGATCAATCAGCCCCAGCATTTT. The rearrangement joins TRBV6-1 to TRBJ1-5; TRBD1 might be the D (5 bases). CDR1 is MNHNS and CDR2 is SASEGT in the germline V gene. The CDR3 is made up of 15 amino acids. Trimming shortened V by 10 bases and J by 3 bases, and 19 bases separated the two germline ends.

Only one count was recorded for this clone. The chain carries TRBV4-1 and TRBJ1-3; the D is unclear. The V gene's germline CDR1 is MGHRA and CDR2 YSYEKL. Trimming took off 8 bases at V and 7 bases at J, with 9 bases between the two ends. The CDR3 consists of 11 residues. The CDR3 region has the DNA TGCGCCAGCGGCACAACGAACACCATATATTTT. This sequence encodes CASGTTNTIYF.

The V call is TRBV30, the J call TRBJ1-2, with D perhaps matching TRBD1 (5 bases). Germline-derived CDR1 and CDR2 are GTSNPN and SVGIG (reference sequence). The CDR3 is made up of 12 amino acids. Trimming took 4 bases from V and 4 from J, leaving 10 bases between them. The CDR3 is CAWIRDFYGYTF. CDR3 in DNA: TGTGCCTGGATCCGGGACTTCTATGGCTACACCTTC.

The V and J genes are TRBV7-8 and TRBJ2-7, with a possible D match to TRBD1 (6 bases). The germline V and J ends were trimmed by 1 base and 3 bases, with 7 bases remaining between them. This CDR3 spans 13 amino acids. Germline-derived CDR1 and CDR2 are SGHVS and FQNEAQ. CDR3 protein: CASSLGRGYEQYF. As DNA, the CDR3 is TGTGCCAGCAGCTTAGGCAGGGGCTACGAGCAGTACTTC.

The chain recombines TRBV9 with TRBJ1-6; D is unresolved. The CDR3 has 14 residues. Germline CDR1 is SGDLS and CDR2 is YYNGEE. The V gene lost 3 bases and the J gene lost 6 bases, with 10 bases spanning the gap. Here the CDR3 reads CASSAVSFNSPLHF. The CDR3 DNA follows: TGTGCCAGCAGCGCCGTGAGTTTTAATTCACCCCTCCACTTT.

The chain combines TRBV5-1 with TRBJ2-2; 8 positions agree with TRBD1. This CDR3 has 15 residues. The germline V gene has CDR1 SGHRS and CDR2 YFSETQ. The V segment lost 4 bases and the J segment 7 bases; nucleotides outside the gene matches: 9. CDR3 protein: CASSPGTGFDGELFF. CDR3 in DNA: TGCGCCAGCAGCCCCGGGACAGGCTTCGACGGGGAGCTGTTTTTT.

The V gene is TRBV7-9, the J gene TRBJ1-1; 9 bases line up with TRBD1. Germline lookup yields CDR1 SEHNR and CDR2 FQNEAQ (reference sequence). The CDR3 has 17 amino acids. After removal of 5 bases from V and 2 bases from J, the junction contained 12 bases not matched to a gene. The DNA of the CDR3 is TGTGCCAGCAGCACAAACGAAAGGGACAGGGCAAACACTGAAGCTTTCTTT. Translation: CASSTNERDRANTEAFF.

V is TRBV9 and J is TRBJ1-2, with TRBD1 matching over 12 bases. The CDR3 sequence is 14 residues long. CDR1 and CDR2 from the germline V gene are SGDLS and YYNGEE. J was trimmed by 8 bases and V by 3 bases; bases with no gene match: 5. The CDR3 DNA follows: TGTGCCAGCAGCGAGGGACAGGGGGCGTTCGGCTACACCTTC. It codes for CASSEGQGAFGYTF.